In this sample, the clone carrying this T cell receptor beta chain turned up many times. This entry comes from a study of early T cells in non-severe SARS-CoV-2 infection. TCRdb processed the 5' RACE reads anew with MiXCR; each CDR3 protein has one entry. Of some 80,000 distinct CDR3 sequences detected, about 5% appear once; the ten largest clones hold around 6.6%. Sequencing was performed on whole blood, taken at baseline. The receptor was derived from an adult who was a healthcare worker with PCR-confirmed SARS-CoV-2 infection or an uninfected control (not recorded which).

The CDR3 DNA reads as TGTGCCAGCAGCCCACAGGGGAACATTCAGTACTTC. Its translation: CASSPQGNIQYF. The chain links TRBV7-6 to TRBJ2-4; TRBD1 agrees at 7 bases. Unmatched junction bases numbered 2, after V lost 5 bases and J lost 7 bases. The germline CDR1 and CDR2 sequences are SGHVS and FNYEAQ. The CDR3 contains 12 residues. Complete variable domain (other parts from reference TRBV7-6 and TRBJ2-4): GAGVSQSPRYKVTKRGQDVALRCDPISGHVSLYWYRQALGQGPEFLTYFNYEAQQDKSGLPNDRFSAERPEGSISTLTIQRTEQRDSAMYRCASSPQGNIQYFGAGTRLSVL.